The clone carrying this TCR beta chain was detected a few times. Its specificity is not known. The record originates from a study of human T cells and chemical hapten exposure. Background on the study: The study patch tested 0.01% DPC on the upper back and read results at 6 days. The patients were mostly female; they had alopecia areata, totalis or universalis. Findings and limits, study-wide: Expanded TCRs formed significantly more large CDR3 similarity clusters than controls.

V lost 5 bases, J lost 7 bases, and 9 bases stayed unmatched. Germline assignment: CDR1 DFQATT and CDR2 SNEGSKA (reference sequence). The CDR3 runs to 15 residues. Time point denoted: patch test 1, 2 weeks after DPC sensitization. Treatment indicated: therapeutic diphenylcyclopropenone sensitization with weekly scalp DPC. Library preparation tagged each individual cDNA molecule with a unique molecular identifier. A single record per CDR3 protein comes from TCRdb applying MiXCR to the RACE reads. This table has 45,000 to 70,000 distinct CDR3 sequences, around 9.3% appearing once. This clonotype originated in a woman aged 40 to 50 with alopecia areata. Some clones in this sample may be carry-over from other donors' samples. The J gene is TRBJ2-1, the V gene TRBV20-1; 12 bases line up with TRBD2. This specimen was whole blood, taken in connection with sensitization to the hapten diphenylcyclopropenone (DPC). The CDR3 bases are TGCAGTGCTCGAAGGTCTAGCGGGGGGGCAAATGAGCAGTTCTTC. This sequence encodes CSARRSSGGANEQFF.